In this sample, the clone carrying this T cell receptor beta chain turned up a few times. Antigen specificity is unknown. The record originates from a study of vaccination and CD4 T cells after COVID-19. Study background: A median of 101 days (range 35 to 161) separated diagnosis from post-COVID sampling. Study observations and caveats: Although the median of SARS-CoV-2-reactive clonotypes rose from about 20 to 38, the change was not significant. The great majority, 304 of 307 vaccine-specific clones, proved spike mono-reactive in convalescent patients.

Sequence data for DNA of cultured CD4+ T cells were generated by the Oncomine TCR Beta short-read assay. TCRdb processed the PCR reads anew with MiXCR; each CDR3 protein has one entry. The sample shows about 5,500 distinct CDR3 sequences, 30% to 40% of them seen only once. Treatment denoted: roughly 10-day PBMC culture with coronavirus spike peptide pools or control peptides (ViraFEST assay). It was before the COVID-19 pandemic (2011-2018) that the unexposed donor's CD4+ T cells were collected. In the ViraFEST assay, peptide-pool expansion preceded TCR sequencing of expanded clonotypes. Germline lookup yields CDR1 KGHSH and CDR2 LQKENI. The CDR3 covers 15 residues. Trimming took off 1 base at V and 1 base at J, with 10 bases between the two ends.

What was sequenced was CD4+ T cells from blood, cultured in vitro. The V call is TRBV18, the J call TRBJ1-1; D remains unclear. The clonotype originates from a human donor in good health. CDR3 DNA: TGTGCCAGCTCACCACAGACTAGGGAGAACACTGAAGCTTTCTTT. It yields the protein CASSPQTRENTEAFF.